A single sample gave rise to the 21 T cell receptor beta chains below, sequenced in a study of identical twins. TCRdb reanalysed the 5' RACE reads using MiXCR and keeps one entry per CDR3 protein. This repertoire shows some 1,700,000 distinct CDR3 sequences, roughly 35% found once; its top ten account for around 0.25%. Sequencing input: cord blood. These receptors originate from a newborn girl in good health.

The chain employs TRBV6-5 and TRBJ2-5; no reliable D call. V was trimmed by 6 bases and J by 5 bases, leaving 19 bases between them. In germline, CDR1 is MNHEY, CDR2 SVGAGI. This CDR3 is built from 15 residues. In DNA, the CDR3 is TGTGCCAGCAGATCATGGTCCCCCGCAACGGAGACCCAGTACTTC. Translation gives CASRSWSPATETQYF.

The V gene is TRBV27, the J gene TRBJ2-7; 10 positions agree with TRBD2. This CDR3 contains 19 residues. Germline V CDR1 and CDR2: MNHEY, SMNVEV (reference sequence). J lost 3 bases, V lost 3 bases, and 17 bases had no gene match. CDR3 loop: CASSFRHYDLAGAFYEQYF. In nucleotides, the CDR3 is TGTGCCAGCAGTTTCCGACACTATGATCTAGCGGGAGCTTTCTACGAGCAGTACTTC.

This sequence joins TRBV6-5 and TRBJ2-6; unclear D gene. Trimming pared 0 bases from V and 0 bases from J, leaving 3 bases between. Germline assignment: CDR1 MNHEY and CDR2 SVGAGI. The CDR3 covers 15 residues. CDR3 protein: CASSYSASGANVLTF. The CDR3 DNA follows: TGTGCCAGCAGTTACTCCGCCTCTGGGGCCAACGTCCTGACTTTC.

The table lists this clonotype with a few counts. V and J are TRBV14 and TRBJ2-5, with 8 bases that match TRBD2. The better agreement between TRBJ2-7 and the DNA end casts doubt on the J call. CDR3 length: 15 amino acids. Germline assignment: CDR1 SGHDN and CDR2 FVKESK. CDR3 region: CASSQGKGLDHEQYF. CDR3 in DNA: TGTGCCAGCAGCCAAGGGAAGGGACTAGACCACGAGCAGTACTTC.

The CDR3: CASSLDGFYNEQFF. CDR3 DNA: TGCGCCAGCAGCTTGGACGGGTTTTACAATGAGCAGTTCTTC. This chain joins TRBV5-1 and TRBJ2-1; D unclear. The V gene lost 0 bases and the J gene lost 4 bases, with 8 bases spanning the gap. CDR3 length: 14 residues. CDR1 and CDR2 from the germline V gene are SGHRS and YFSETQ.

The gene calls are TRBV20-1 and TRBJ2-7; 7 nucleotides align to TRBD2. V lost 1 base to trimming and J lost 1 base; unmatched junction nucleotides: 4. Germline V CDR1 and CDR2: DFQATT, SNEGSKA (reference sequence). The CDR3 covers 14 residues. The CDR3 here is CSARVSGRSYEQYF. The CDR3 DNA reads TGCAGTGCTAGAGTATCCGGGAGGTCCTACGAGCAGTACTTC.

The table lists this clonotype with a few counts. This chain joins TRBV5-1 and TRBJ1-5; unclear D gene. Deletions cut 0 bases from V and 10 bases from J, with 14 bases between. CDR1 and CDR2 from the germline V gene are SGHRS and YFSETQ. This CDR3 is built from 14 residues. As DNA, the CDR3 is TGCGCCAGCAGCTTGGATTCAGGACTGGGACCCCAGCATTTT. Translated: CASSLDSGLGPQHF.

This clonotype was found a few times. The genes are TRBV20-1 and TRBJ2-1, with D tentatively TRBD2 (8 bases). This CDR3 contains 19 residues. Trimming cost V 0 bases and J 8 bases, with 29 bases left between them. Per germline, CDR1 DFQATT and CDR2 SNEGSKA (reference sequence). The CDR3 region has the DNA TGCAGTGCTAGAGATAATCAGGGGTTAGCGGGACGCCAGGGGGATGAGCAGTTCTTC. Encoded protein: CSARDNQGLAGRQGDEQFF.

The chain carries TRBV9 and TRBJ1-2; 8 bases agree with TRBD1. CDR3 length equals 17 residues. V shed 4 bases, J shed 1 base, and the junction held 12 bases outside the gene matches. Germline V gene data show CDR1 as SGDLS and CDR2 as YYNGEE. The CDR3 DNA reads TGTGCCAGCAGCCCCCGGACAGGGCACCAGATTAACTATGGCTACACCTTC. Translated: CASSPRTGHQINYGYTF.

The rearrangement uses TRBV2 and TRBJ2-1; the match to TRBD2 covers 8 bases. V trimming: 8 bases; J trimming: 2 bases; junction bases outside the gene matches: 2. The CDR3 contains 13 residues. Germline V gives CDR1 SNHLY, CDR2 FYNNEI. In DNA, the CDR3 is TGTGCCAGCGGGACTAGGGCCTACAATGAGCAGTTCTTC. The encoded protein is CASGTRAYNEQFF.

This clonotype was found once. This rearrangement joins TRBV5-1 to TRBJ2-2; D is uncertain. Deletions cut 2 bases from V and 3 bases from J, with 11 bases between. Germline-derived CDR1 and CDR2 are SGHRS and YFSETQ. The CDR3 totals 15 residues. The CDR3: CASSFSDPDTGELFF. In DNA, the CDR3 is TGCGCCAGCAGCTTCTCCGACCCAGACACCGGGGAGCTGTTTTTT. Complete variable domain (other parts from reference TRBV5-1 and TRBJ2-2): KAGVTQTPRYLIKTRGQQVTLSCSPISGHRSVSWYQQTPGQGLQFLFEYFSETQRNKGNFPGRFSGRQFSNSRSEMNVSTLELGDSALYLCASSFSDPDTGELFFGEGSRLTVL.

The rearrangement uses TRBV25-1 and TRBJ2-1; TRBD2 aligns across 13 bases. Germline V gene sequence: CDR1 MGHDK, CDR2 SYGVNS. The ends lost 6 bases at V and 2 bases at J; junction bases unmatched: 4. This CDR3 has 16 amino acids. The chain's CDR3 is CASSGLAGATYNEQFF. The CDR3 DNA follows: TGTGCCAGCAGCGGACTAGCGGGAGCAACCTACAATGAGCAGTTCTTC.

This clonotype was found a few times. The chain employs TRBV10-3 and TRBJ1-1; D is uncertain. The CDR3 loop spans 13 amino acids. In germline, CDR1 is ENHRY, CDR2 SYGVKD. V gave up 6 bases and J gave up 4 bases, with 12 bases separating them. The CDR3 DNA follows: TGTGCCATCAGGGAGGGTTTAGGCACTGAAGCTTTCTTT. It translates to CAIREGLGTEAFF.

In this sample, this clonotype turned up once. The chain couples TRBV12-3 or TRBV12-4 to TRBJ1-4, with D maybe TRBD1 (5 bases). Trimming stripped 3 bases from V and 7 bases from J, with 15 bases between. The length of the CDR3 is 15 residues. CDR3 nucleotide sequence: TGTGCCAGCAGTTTTTTAAGGGGATGGAGTGAAAAACTGTTTTTT. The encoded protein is CASSFLRGWSEKLFF.

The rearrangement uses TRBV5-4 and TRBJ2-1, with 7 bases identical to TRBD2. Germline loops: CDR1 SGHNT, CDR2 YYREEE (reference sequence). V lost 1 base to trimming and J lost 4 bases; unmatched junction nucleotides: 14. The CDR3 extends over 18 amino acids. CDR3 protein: CASSLLPRGSGVYNEQFF. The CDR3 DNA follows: TGTGCCAGCAGCTTGCTTCCTAGGGGCAGCGGGGTTTACAATGAGCAGTTCTTC.

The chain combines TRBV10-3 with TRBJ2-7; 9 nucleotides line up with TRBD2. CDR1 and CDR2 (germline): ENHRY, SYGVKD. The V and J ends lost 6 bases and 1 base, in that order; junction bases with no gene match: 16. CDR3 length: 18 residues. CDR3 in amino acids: CAIRSELGWTSESYEQYF. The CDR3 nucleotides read TGTGCCATCAGATCCGAGTTGGGGTGGACTAGCGAGTCCTACGAGCAGTACTTC.

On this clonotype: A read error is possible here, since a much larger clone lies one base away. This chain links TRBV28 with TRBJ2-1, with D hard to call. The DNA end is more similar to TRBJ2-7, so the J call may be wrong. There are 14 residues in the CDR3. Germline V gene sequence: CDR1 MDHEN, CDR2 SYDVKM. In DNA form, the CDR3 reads TGTGCCAGCAGCCAACTCTCCTCCTACAATGAGCAGTACTTC. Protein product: CASSQLSSYNEQYF.

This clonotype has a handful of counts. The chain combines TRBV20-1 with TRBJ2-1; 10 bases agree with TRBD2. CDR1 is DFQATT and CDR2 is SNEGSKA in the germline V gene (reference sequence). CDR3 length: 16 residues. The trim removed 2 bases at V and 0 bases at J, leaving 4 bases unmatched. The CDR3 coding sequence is TGCAGTGCTAGACTAGCGGGGGCCCCCTCCTACAATGAGCAGTTCTTC. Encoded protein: CSARLAGAPSYNEQFF.

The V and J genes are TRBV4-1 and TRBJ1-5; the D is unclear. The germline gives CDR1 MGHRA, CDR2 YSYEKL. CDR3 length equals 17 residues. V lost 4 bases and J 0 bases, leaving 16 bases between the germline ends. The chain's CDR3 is CASSPTTRTYSNQPQHF. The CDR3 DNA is TGCGCCAGCAGCCCCACGACCAGGACTTATAGCAATCAGCCCCAGCATTTT.

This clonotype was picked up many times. In DNA form, the CDR3 reads TGTGCCAGCAGCGTGTGGGACATCAATCAGCCCCAGCATTTT. It yields the protein CASSVWDINQPQHF. The chain uses TRBV9 and TRBJ1-5; TRBD1 is a possible D gene (6 bases). Trimming removed 2 bases from V and 3 bases from J, with 9 bases in between. CDR1 and CDR2 (germline): SGDLS, YYNGEE. The CDR3 has 14 residues.

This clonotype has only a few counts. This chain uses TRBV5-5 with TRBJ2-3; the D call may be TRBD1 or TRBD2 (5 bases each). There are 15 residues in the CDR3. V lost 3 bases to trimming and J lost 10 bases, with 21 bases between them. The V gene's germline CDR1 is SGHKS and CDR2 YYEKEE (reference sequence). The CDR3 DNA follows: TGTGCCAGCAGCTCGAAGGCCGGGACGACCCAGGCGCAGTATTTT. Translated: CASSSKAGTTQAQYF.